This TCR beta chain was identified during a study of shared T cell receptors in the human thymus. The CDR3 totals 16 residues. The ends were cut back, 1 base at V and 5 bases at J, with 15 bases in the middle. Germline values: CDR1 LNHNV, CDR2 YYDKDF (reference sequence). Here immunoSEQ multiplex PCR was the method, and the copy in TCRdb shows in-frame clones only, minus some. Of hundreds of thousands of clones in the sample, around 89% were seen once. This sample was also put to use in a study of human thymus T cells.

The source is a boy under two years old with a congenital heart defect. V usage is TRBV15 and J usage is TRBJ2-1; D perhaps matches TRBD2 (6 bases). Material for sequencing was thymocytes. The CDR3 protein is CATSRAWGEIDNEQFF. The CDR3 DNA reads TGTGCCACCAGCAGAGCCTGGGGGGAGATTGACAATGAGCAGTTCTTC. Together with reference TRBV15 and TRBJ2-1, the CDR3 gives the full variable domain: DAMVIQNPRYQVTQFGKPVTLSCSQTLNHNVMYWYQQKSSQAPKLLFHYYDKDFNNEADTPDNFQSRRPNTSFCFLDIRSPGLGDTAMYLCATSRAWGEIDNEQFFGPGTRLTVL.